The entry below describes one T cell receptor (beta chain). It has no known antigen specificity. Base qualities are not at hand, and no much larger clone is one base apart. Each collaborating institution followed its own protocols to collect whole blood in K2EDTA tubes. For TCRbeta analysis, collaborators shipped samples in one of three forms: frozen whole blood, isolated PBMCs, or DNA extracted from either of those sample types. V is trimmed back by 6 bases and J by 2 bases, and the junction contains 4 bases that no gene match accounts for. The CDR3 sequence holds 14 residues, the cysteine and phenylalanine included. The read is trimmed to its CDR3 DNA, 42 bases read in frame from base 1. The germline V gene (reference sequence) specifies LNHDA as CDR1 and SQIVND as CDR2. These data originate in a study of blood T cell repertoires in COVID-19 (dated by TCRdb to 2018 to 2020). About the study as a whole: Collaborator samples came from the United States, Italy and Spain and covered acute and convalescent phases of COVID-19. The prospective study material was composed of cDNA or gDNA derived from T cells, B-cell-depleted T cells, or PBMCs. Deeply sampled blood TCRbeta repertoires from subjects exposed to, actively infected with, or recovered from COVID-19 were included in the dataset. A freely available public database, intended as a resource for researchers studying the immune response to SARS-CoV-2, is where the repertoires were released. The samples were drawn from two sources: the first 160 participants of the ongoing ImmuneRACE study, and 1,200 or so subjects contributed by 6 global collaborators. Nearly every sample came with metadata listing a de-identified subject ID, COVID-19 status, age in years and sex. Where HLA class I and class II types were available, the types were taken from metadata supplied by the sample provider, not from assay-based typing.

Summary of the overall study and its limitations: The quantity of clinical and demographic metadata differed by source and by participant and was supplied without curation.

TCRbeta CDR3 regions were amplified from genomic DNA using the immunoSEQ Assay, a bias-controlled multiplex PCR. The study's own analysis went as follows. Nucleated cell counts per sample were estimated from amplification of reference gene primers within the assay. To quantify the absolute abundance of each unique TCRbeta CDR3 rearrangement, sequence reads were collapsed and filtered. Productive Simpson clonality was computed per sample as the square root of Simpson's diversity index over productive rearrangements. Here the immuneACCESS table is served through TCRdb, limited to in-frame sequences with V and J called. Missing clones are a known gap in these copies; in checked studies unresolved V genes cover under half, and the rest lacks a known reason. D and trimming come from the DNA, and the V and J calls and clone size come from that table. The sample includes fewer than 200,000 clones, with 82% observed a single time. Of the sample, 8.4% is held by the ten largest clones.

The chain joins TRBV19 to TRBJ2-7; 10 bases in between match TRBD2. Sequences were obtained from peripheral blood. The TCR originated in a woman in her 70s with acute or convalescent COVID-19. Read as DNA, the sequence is TGTGCCAGTAGCCTAGCGGGAGTTCCCTACGAGCAGTACTTC. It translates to CASSLAGVPYEQYF.